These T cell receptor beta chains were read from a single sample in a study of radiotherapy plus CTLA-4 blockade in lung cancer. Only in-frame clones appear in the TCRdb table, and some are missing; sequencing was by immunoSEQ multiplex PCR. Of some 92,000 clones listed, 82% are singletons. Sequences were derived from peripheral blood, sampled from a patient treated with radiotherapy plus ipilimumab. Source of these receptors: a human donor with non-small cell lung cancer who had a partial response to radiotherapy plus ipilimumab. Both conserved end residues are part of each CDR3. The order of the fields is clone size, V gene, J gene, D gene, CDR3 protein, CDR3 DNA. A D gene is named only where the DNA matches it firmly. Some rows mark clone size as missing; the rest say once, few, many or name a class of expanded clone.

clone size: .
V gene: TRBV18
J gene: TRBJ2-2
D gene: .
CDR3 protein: CSSGQGQGVTGELFF
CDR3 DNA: TGTTCAAGCGGGCAGGGCCAAGGAGTAACCGGGGAGCTGTTTTTT

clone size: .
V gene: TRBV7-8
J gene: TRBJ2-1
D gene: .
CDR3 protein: CASARTPSYNEQFF
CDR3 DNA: TGTGCCAGCGCCCGGACACCTTCCTACAATGAGCAGTTCTTC

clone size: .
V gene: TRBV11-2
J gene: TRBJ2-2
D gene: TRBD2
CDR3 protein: CASSLAGGESTGELFF
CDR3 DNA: TGTGCCAGCAGCTTAGCGGGGGGGGAAAGTACCGGGGAGCTGTTTTTT

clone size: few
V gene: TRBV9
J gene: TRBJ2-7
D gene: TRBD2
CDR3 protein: CASSPGTSGYEQYF
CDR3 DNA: TGTGCCAGCAGCCCCGGGACTAGCGGCTACGAGCAGTACTTC

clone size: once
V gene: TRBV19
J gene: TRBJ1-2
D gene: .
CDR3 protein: CATDRENYGYTF
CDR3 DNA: TGTGCCACCGACAGAGAAAACTATGGCTACACCTTC

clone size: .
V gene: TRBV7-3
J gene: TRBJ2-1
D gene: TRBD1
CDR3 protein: CASSPTGAREQFF
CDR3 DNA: TGTGCCAGCAGCCCTACAGGGGCAAGGGAGCAGTTCTTC

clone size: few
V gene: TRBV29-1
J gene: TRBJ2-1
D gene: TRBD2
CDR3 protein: CSVDSGRVIEEQFF
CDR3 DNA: TGCAGCGTTGACAGCGGGAGGGTGATAGAGGAGCAGTTCTTC

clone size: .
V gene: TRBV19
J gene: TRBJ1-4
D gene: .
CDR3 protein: CASNPGGTDNEKLFF
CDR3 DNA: TGTGCCAGTAATCCGGGAGGGACGGATAATGAAAAACTGTTTTTT

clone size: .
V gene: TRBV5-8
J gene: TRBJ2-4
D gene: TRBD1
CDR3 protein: CASSFGTGTGSIQYF
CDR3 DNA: TGTGCCAGCAGCTTCGGGACAGGGACCGGGAGCATTCAGTACTTC

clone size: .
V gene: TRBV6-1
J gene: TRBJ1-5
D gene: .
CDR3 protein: CASSERGEDSNQPQHF
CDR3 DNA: TGTGCCAGCAGTGAAAGGGGTGAAGATAGCAATCAGCCCCAGCATTTT

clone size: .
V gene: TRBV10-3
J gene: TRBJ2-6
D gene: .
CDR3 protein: CAISRQPSGANVLTF
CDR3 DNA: TGTGCCATCAGTAGACAGCCCTCTGGGGCCAACGTCCTGACTTTC

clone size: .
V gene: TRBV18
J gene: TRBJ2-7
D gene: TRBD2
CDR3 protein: CASSLQRSGRALGEQYF
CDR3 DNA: TGTGCCAGCTCACTCCAGAGGAGCGGGAGGGCCCTTGGGGAGCAGTACTTC

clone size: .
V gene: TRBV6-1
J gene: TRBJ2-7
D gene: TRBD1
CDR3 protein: CASSGTGPYEQYF
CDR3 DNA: TGTGCCAGCAGTGGGACAGGGCCCTACGAGCAGTACTTC

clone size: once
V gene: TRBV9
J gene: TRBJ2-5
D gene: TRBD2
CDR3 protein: CASSVIAGGPEETQYF
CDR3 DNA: TGTGCCAGCAGCGTTATAGCGGGAGGGCCGGAAGAGACCCAGTACTTC

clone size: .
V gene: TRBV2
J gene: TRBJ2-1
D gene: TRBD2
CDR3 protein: CASSLITSGGWSSYNEQFF
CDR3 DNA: TGTGCCAGCAGTTTAATTACTAGCGGGGGATGGAGCTCCTACAATGAGCAGTTCTTC

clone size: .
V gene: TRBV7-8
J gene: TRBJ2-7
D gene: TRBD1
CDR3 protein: CASSLSGDRGNYEQYF
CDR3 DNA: TGTGCCAGCAGCTTGAGTGGGGACAGGGGGAACTACGAGCAGTACTTC

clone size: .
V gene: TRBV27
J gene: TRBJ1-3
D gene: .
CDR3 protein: CASSLSTGSGNTIYF
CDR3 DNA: TGTGCCAGCAGTTTAAGCACAGGGTCTGGAAACACCATATATTTT

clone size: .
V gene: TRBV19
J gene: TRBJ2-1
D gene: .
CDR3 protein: CASSPTVYNEQFF
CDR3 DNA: TGTGCCAGTAGTCCCACAGTCTACAATGAGCAGTTCTTC

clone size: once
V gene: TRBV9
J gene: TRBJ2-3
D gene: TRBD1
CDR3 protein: CASSAFFPGQGGDTQYF
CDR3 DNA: TGTGCCAGCAGCGCCTTTTTTCCGGGACAGGGAGGAGATACGCAGTATTTT

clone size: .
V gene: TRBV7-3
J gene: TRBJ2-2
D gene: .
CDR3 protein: CASSPAPTGELFF
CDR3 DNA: TGTGCCAGCAGCCCTGCGCCCACCGGGGAGCTGTTTTTT

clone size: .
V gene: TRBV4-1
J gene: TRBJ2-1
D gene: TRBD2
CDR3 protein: CASSQESAGAGEQFF
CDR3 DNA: TGCGCCAGCAGCCAAGAAAGTGCGGGAGCAGGTGAGCAGTTCTTC

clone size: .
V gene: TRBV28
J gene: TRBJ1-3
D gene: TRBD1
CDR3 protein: CASIPQGPGNTIYF
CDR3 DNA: TGTGCCAGCATCCCACAGGGGCCTGGAAACACCATATATTTT

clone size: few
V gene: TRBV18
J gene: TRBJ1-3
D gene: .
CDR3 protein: CASSHDSAISGNTIYF
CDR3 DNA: TGTGCCAGCTCACATGACTCCGCCATCTCTGGAAACACCATATATTTT

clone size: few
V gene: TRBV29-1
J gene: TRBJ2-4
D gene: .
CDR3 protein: CSVEAGVSIQYF
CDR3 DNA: TGCAGCGTTGAAGCGGGGGTTAGCATTCAGTACTTC

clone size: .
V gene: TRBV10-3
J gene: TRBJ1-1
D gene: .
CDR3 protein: CAISPAGRINTEAFF
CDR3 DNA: TGTGCCATCAGTCCAGCGGGGCGGATAAACACTGAAGCTTTCTTT

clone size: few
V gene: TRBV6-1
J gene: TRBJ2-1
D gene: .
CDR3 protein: CASSELSGKLNEQFF
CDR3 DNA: TGTGCCAGCAGTGAACTTTCAGGGAAATTAAATGAGCAGTTCTTC

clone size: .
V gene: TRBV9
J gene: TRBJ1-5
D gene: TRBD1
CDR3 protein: CASSVGTGGGQPQHF
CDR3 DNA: TGTGCCAGCAGCGTGGGGACAGGGGGCGGTCAGCCCCAGCATTTT

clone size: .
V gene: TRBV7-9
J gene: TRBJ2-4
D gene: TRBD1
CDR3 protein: CASSSHTGGKIAKNIQYF
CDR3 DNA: TGTGCCAGCAGTTCACATACAGGGGGTAAAATAGCCAAAAACATTCAGTACTTC

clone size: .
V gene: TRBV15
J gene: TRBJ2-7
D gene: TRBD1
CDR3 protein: CATSRDPSGQGYEQYF
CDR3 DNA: TGTGCCACCAGCAGAGACCCCTCGGGACAGGGCTACGAGCAGTACTTC

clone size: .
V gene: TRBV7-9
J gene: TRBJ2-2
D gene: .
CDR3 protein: CASSSFGGILNTGELFF
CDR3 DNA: TGTGCCAGCAGCTCCTTCGGCGGGATCCTGAACACCGGGGAGCTGTTTTTT

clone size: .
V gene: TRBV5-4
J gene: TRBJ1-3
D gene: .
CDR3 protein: CASSLIGQGNTIYF
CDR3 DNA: TGTGCCAGCAGCTTGATAGGTCAGGGGAACACCATATATTTT

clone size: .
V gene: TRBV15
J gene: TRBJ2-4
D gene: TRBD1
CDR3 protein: CATSRGGQGEDIQYF
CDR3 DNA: TGTGCCACCAGCAGAGGAGGACAGGGCGAGGACATTCAGTACTTC

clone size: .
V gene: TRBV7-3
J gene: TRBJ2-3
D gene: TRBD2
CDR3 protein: CASSLRLAGATDTQYF
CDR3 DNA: TGTGCCAGCAGCTTAAGACTAGCGGGGGCCACAGATACGCAGTATTTT

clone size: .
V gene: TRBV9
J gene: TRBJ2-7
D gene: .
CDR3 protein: CASSVEGGEEQYF
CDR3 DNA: TGTGCCAGCAGCGTCGAGGGGGGGGAGGAGCAGTACTTC

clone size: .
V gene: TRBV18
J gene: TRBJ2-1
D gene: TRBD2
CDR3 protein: CASSPLSGRALNEQFF
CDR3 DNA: TGTGCCAGCTCACCACTGAGCGGGAGGGCCTTAAATGAGCAGTTCTTC

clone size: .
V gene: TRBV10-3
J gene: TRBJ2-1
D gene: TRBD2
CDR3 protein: CAISDSGLAGYNEQFF
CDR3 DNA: TGTGCCATCAGTGACTCGGGACTAGCGGGGTACAATGAGCAGTTCTTC

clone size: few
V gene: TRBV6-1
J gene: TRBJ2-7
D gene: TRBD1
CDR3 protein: CASRQTGTYEQYF
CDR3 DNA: TGTGCCAGCAGACAGACAGGGACCTACGAGCAGTACTTC

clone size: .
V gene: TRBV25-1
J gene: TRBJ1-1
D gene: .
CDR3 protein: CATQNKGQGEAFF
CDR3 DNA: TGTGCCACCCAAAACAAGGGGCAGGGTGAAGCTTTCTTT

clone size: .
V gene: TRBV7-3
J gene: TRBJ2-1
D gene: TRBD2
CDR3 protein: CASSHVGTSGRGSYNEQFF
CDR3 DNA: TGTGCCAGCAGCCACGTGGGGACTAGCGGGAGGGGGTCCTACAATGAGCAGTTCTTC

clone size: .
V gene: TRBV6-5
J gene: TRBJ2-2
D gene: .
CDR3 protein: CASSYSTARLTGELFF
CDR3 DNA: TGTGCCAGCAGTTACTCGACCGCGCGGCTCACCGGGGAGCTGTTTTTT